This T cell receptor (beta chain) was profiled in a study of blood T cell repertoires in COVID-19. The CDR3 is 12 amino acids. V dropped 5 bases and J dropped 6 bases, with 10 bases sitting between them. Authors' methods: From reference gene primer amplification, estimates of nucleated cell counts were derived. Sequencing was performed with immunoSEQ multiplex PCR; in TCRdb, only in-frame clones are kept and a portion is missing. The DNA gave D and trimming, while V, J and clone size come from that table. The repertoire holds 85,000 to 90,000 clones, 75% to 90% seen once, with approximately 16% in the top ten.

The gene calls are TRBV12-3 or TRBV12-4 and TRBJ1-2, with D perhaps matching TRBD1 (5 bases). The sequence was collected from a woman over 75 with active or convalescent COVID-19. The sample taken for sequencing was peripheral blood. The CDR3 loop reads CASSQQVDGYTF. CDR3 DNA: TGTGCCAGCAGTCAACAGGTCGATGGCTACACCTTC.